Shown below are 15 T cell receptor beta chains from a single sample sequenced in a study of blood T cell repertoires in COVID-19 (dated by TCRdb to 2020 to 2021). The library was obtained by the immunoSEQ multiplex PCR assay. The immuneACCESS repertoire file appears here via TCRdb, limited to in-frame rearrangements. These files lack a portion of the clones; in checked studies, under half of the deficit traces to unresolved V genes, and the cause of the others is not known. In this sample the table shows about 67,000 clones, about 87% of which occur a single time. The ten top clones hold roughly 5.6% of the sample. The specimen was peripheral blood. The receptors were gathered from a man in his fifties with active COVID-19.

This rearrangement joins TRBV6-6 to TRBJ1-2, with 9 bases identical to TRBD1. V dropped 4 bases and J dropped 7; count of bases not matched to a gene: 7. Per the germline V gene, CDR1 is MNHNY and CDR2 is SVGAGI (reference sequence). This CDR3 has 14 amino acids. The CDR3 DNA reads as TGTGCCAGCAGTTTCCAACAGGGGGCGGGTGGCTACACCTTC. Encoded protein: CASSFQQGAGGYTF.

The V gene is TRBV7-2, the J gene TRBJ1-2; a possible D gene is TRBD1 (6 bases). CDR1 and CDR2 from the germline V gene are SGHTA and FQGNSA. Trimming pared 3 bases from V and 4 bases from J, leaving 15 bases between. The CDR3 runs to 15 residues. The DNA of the CDR3 is TGTGCCAGCAGCTTTGAGGGGCAAGGGGGCTATGGCTACACCTTC. It codes for CASSFEGQGGYGYTF.

The chain recombines TRBV4-3 with TRBJ2-5; D gene uncertain. The germline CDR1 and CDR2 sequences are LGHNA and YSLEER. This CDR3 is built from 14 residues. Deletions cut 0 bases from V and 7 bases from J, with 12 bases between. The CDR3 spells CASSQERSFGTQYF. Written as DNA, the CDR3 is TGCGCCAGCAGCCAAGAGAGGTCCTTTGGGACCCAGTACTTC.

The chain uses TRBV24-1 and TRBJ1-2; D gene ambiguous. This CDR3 region has 10 residues. Trimming cost V 9 bases and J 6 bases, with 7 bases left between them. In germline, CDR1 is KGHDR, CDR2 SFDVKD. The chain's CDR3 is CATQRNGYTF. The CDR3 nucleotides read TGTGCCACCCAGCGGAATGGCTACACCTTC.

This clone is a singleton in its sample. The gene calls are TRBV29-1 and TRBJ2-3, with 10 bases fitting TRBD2. V shed 6 bases and J 5 bases; nucleotides not matched to a gene: 5. The CDR3 length is 13 residues. Germline V lookup: CDR1 SQVTM, CDR2 ANQGSEA. The CDR3 DNA sequence: TGCAGCGTCGTAGCGGGAGGAGGAGATACGCAGTATTTT. Protein: CSVVAGGGDTQYF.

The chain links TRBV19 to TRBJ2-7, with 7 bases identical to TRBD1. Unmatched junction bases numbered 4, after V lost 2 bases and J lost 3 bases. This CDR3 has 14 amino acids. Germline V gene sequence: CDR1 LNHDA, CDR2 SQIVND (reference sequence). The CDR3 loop reads CASSILYRGYEQYF. The CDR3 nucleotides are TGTGCCAGTAGTATACTTTACAGGGGCTACGAGCAGTACTTC.

The V and J genes are TRBV11-3 and TRBJ2-7, with a weak D call TRBD2 (6 bases). The length of the CDR3 is 15 residues. V dropped 1 base and J dropped 0 bases, with 10 bases sitting between them. Germline assignment: CDR1 SGHNT and CDR2 YENEEA. The DNA for the CDR3 is TGTGCCAGCAGCTTAGTTTTTAGCGGCTCCTACGAGCAGTACTTC. It yields the protein CASSLVFSGSYEQYF. Drawing the rest from reference TRBV11-3 and TRBJ2-7, the complete variable domain is EAGVVQSPRYKIIEKKQPVAFWCNPISGHNTLYWYLQNLGQGPELLIRYENEEAVDDSQLPKDRFSAERLKGVDSTLKIQPAELGDSAVYLCASSLVFSGSYEQYFGPGTRLTVT.

This rearrangement joins TRBV5-1 to TRBJ2-5; TRBD2 matches at 10 bases. The CDR3 has 15 amino acids. Germline CDR1 is SGHRS and CDR2 is YFSETQ. Trimming cost V 4 bases and J 4 bases; bases outside gene matches: 7. CDR3: CASSNLAGEGETQYF. The CDR3 DNA reads TGCGCCAGCAGCAATCTAGCGGGAGAAGGAGAGACCCAGTACTTC.

The chain is built from TRBV28 and TRBJ1-3; D ambiguous. V was pared by 5 bases and J by 0 bases, with 8 bases between. The V gene's germline CDR1 is MDHEN and CDR2 SYDVKM. CDR3 length: 14 amino acids. For the CDR3, the DNA is TGTGCCAGCAGTATAGGAGGCTCTGGAAACACCATATATTTT. The encoded protein is CASSIGGSGNTIYF. The full variable domain, its missing parts supplied by reference TRBV28 and TRBJ1-3, is DVKVTQSSRYLVKRTGEKVFLECVQDMDHENMFWYRQDPGLGLRLIYFSYDVKMKEKGDIPEGYSVSREKKERFSLILESASTNQTSMYLCASSIGGSGNTIYFGEGSWLTVV.

CDR3 protein: CANRQAGANVLTF. The CDR3 coding sequence is TGTGCCAACCGACAGGCTGGGGCCAACGTCCTGACTTTC. J is TRBJ2-6 and V is TRBV12-3 or TRBV12-4, with a weak D call TRBD1 (6 bases). Trimming stripped 10 bases from V and 2 bases from J, with 9 bases between. The CDR3 has 13 residues.

The chain links TRBV5-4 to TRBJ2-1, with 11 bases that match TRBD2. The germline CDR1 and CDR2 sequences are SGHNT and YYREEE (reference sequence). The CDR3 consists of 17 residues. V lost 5 bases to trimming and J lost 5 bases; unmatched junction nucleotides: 12. The CDR3: CASSRPGTSGGDNEQFF. CDR3 nucleotide sequence: TGTGCCAGCAGTCGTCCCGGGACTAGCGGTGGGGACAATGAGCAGTTCTTC. Full variable domain (outside the CDR3, taken from reference TRBV5-4 and TRBJ2-1): ETGVTQSPTHLIKTRGQQVTLRCSSQSGHNTVSWYQQALGQGPQFIFQYYREEENGRGNFPPRFSGLQFPNYSSELNVNALELDDSALYLCASSRPGTSGGDNEQFFGPGTRLTVL.

The rearrangement joins TRBV19 to TRBJ1-5; 7 nucleotides line up with TRBD1. The CDR3 loop spans 16 amino acids. CDR1 and CDR2 from the germline V gene are LNHDA and SQIVND (reference sequence). V shed 7 bases, J shed 3 bases, and the junction held 12 bases outside the gene matches. CDR3: CASNSQTGRNNQPQHF. CDR3 sequence (DNA): TGTGCCAGTAATTCTCAGACAGGGCGAAACAATCAGCCCCAGCATTTT.

The chain uses TRBV28 and TRBJ1-1; D is possibly TRBD1 (5 bases). Germline CDR1 MDHEN, CDR2 SYDVKM. CDR3 size: 15 residues. V was clipped by 3 bases and J by 0 bases, with 11 bases between them. The CDR3 here is CASSFGTTVNTEAFF. The DNA of the CDR3 is TGTGCCAGCAGTTTTGGTACGACAGTGAACACTGAAGCTTTCTTT.

The rearrangement links TRBV18 to TRBJ1-2; D might be TRBD1 (6 bases). There are 14 residues in the CDR3. The V and J ends lost 1 base and 1 base respectively, with 7 bases between them. Germline CDR1 KGHSH, CDR2 LQKENI. The CDR3 coding sequence is TGTGCCAGCTCACCACGGACAGATAACTATGGCTACACCTTC. Translated, it gives CASSPRTDNYGYTF.

The chain uses TRBV7-2 and TRBJ1-2, with TRBD1 matching over 8 bases. The CDR3 length is 13 residues. CDR1 and CDR2 (germline): SGHTA, FQGNSA. The V segment lost 5 bases and the J segment 7 bases; nucleotides outside the gene matches: 6. For the CDR3, the DNA is TGTGCCAGCAGCGGCCGGACAGGGACTGGCTACACCTTC. Translation: CASSGRTGTGYTF.